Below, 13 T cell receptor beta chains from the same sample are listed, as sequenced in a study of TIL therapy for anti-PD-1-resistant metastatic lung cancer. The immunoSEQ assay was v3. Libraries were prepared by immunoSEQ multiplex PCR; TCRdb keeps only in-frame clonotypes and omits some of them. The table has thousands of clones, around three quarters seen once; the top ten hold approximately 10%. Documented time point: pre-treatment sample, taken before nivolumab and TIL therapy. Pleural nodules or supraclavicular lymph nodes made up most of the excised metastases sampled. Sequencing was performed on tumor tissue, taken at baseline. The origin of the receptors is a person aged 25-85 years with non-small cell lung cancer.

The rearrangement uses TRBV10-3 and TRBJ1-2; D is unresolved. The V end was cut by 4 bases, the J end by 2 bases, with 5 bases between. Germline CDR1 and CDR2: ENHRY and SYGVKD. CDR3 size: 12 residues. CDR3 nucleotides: TGTGCCATCAGTGTTGGGAACTATGGCTACACCTTC. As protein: CAISVGNYGYTF.

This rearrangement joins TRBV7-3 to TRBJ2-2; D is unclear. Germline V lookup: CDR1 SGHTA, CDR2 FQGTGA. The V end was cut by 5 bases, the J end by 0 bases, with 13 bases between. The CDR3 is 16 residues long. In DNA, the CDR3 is TGTGCCAGCAGCACTCAGTTTTCAGCGAACACCGGGGAGCTGTTTTTT. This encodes CASSTQFSANTGELFF. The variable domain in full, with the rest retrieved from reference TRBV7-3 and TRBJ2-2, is GAGVSQTPSNKVTEKGKYVELRCDPISGHTALYWYRQSLGQGPEFLIYFQGTGAADDSGLPNDRFFAVRPEGSVSTLKIQRTERGDSAVYLCASSTQFSANTGELFFGEGSRLTVL.

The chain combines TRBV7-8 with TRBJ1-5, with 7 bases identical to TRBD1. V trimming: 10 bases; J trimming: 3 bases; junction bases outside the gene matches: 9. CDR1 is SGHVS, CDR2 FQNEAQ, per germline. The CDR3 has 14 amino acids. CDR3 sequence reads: CATMTGTVNQPQHF. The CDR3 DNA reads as TGTGCCACCATGACCGGGACAGTCAATCAGCCCCAGCATTTT.

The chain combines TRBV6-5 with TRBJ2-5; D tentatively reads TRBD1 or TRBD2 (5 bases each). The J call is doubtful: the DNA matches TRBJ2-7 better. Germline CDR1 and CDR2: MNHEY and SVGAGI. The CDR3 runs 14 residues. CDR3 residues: CATTGTAGSYEQYF. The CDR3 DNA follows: TGTGCCACCACCGGGACGGCGGGCTCCTACGAGCAGTACTTC.

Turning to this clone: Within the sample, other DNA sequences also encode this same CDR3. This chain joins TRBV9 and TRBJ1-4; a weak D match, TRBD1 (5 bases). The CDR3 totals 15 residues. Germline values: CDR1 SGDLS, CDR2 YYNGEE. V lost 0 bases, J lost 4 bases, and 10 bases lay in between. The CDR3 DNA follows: TGTGCCAGCAGCGTAGCGGGGGACTTTAATGAAAAACTGTTTTTT. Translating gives CASSVAGDFNEKLFF.

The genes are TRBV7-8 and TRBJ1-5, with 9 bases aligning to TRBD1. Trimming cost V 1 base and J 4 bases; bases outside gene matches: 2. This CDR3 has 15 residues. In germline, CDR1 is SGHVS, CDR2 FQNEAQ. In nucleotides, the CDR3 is TGTGCCAGCAGCTTAGTTGGGACAGGGAATCAGCCCCAGCATTTT. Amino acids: CASSLVGTGNQPQHF.

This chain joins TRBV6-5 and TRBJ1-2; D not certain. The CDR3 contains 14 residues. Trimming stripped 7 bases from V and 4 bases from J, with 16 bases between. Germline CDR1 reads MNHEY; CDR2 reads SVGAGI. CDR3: CASTRSGFSYGYTF. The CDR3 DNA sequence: TGTGCCAGCACCCGGTCGGGATTTAGCTATGGCTACACCTTC.

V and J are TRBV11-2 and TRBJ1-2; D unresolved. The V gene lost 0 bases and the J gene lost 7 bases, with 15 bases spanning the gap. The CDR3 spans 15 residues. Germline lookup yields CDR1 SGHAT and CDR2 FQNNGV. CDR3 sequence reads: CASSLDLTGSGGYTF. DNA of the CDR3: TGTGCCAGCAGCTTAGATCTTACCGGGTCTGGTGGCTACACCTTC.

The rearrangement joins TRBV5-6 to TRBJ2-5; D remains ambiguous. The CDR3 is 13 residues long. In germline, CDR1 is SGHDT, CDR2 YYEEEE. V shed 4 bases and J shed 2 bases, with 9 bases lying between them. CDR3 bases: TGTGCCAGCAGCGCGACTCGTCAAGAGACCCAGTACTTC. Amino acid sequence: CASSATRQETQYF.

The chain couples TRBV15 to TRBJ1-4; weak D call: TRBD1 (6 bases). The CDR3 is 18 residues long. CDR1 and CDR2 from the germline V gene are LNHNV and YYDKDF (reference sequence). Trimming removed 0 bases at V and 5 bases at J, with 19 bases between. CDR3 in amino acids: CATSREVPLGTRNEKLFF. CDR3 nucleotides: TGTGCCACCAGCAGAGAGGTCCCTCTGGGGACAAGGAATGAAAAACTGTTTTTT. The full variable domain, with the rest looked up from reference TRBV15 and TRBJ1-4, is DAMVIQNPRYQVTQFGKPVTLSCSQTLNHNVMYWYQQKSSQAPKLLFHYYDKDFNNEADTPDNFQSRRPNTSFCFLDIRSPGLGDTAMYLCATSREVPLGTRNEKLFFGSGTQLSVL.

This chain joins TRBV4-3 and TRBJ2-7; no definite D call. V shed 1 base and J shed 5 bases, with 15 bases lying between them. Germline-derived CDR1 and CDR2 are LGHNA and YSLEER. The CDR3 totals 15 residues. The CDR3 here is CASSQAFGSNHEQYF. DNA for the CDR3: TGCGCCAGCAGCCAAGCTTTCGGCTCAAACCACGAGCAGTACTTC.

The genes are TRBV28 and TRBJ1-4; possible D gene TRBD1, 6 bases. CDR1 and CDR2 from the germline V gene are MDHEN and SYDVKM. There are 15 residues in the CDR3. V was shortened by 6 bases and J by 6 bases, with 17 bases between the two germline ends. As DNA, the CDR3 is TGTGCCAGCAGCCTAGGGGGGGGGCAGGATGAAAAACTGTTTTTT. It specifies CASSLGGGQDEKLFF.

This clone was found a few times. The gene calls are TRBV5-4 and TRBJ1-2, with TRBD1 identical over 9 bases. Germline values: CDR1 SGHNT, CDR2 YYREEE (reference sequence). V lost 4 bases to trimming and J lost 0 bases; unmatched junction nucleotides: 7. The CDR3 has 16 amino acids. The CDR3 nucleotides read TGTGCCAGCAGCGCGGGACAGGGACGAGCTAACTATGGCTACACCTTC. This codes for CASSAGQGRANYGYTF.